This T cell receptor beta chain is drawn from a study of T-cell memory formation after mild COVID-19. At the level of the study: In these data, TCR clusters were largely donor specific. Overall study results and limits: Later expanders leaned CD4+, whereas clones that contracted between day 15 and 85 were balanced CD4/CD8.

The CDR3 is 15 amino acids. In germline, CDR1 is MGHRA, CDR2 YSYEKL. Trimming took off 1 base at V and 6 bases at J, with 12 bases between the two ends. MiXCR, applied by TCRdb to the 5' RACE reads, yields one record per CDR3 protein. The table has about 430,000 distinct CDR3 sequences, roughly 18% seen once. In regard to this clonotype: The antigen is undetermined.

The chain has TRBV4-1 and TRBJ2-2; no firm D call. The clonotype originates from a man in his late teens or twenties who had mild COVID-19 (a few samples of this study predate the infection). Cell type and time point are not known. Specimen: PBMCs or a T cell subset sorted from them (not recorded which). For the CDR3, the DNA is TGCGCCAGCAGCCAAGCCCGGGCTCGAGCCGGGGAGCTGTTTTTT. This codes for CASSQARARAGELFF.